This is a list of T cell receptor beta chains from one sample in a study of beta chain features in type 1 diabetes. Measured with immunoSEQ multiplex PCR; TCRdb has only the in-frame clones, and not every one. Found here are 300,000 to 350,000 clones, over 7% of them singletons; the top ten hold more than 0.8%. The sequenced sample consisted of central memory CD4+ T cells from blood. The receptors were gathered from a man under 40 with type 1 diabetes. CDR3s include the opening cysteine and the closing phenylalanine or tryptophan. A D gene is named only where the DNA matches it firmly. The listing skips clone size in some rows; elsewhere it reads once, few, many or a size class.

d_gene: .; abundance: .; v_gene: TRBV4-3; j_gene: TRBJ1-6; len: 16; CDR3nt: TGCGCCAGCAGCCAAGACCTCCAGGGTTATAATTCACCCCTCCACTTT; CDR3aa: CASSQDLQGYNSPLHF
d_gene: TRBD2; abundance: few; v_gene: TRBV7-2; j_gene: TRBJ2-5; len: 17; CDR3nt: TGTGCCAGCAGCTTAGCACTAGCGGGGGGGCCCGGTGGGACCCAGTACTTC; CDR3aa: CASSLALAGGPGGTQYF
d_gene: .; abundance: few; v_gene: TRBV2; j_gene: TRBJ2-7; len: 12; CDR3nt: TGTGCCAGCAGTGTTAGGACCTACGAGCAGTACTTC; CDR3aa: CASSVRTYEQYF
d_gene: TRBD1; abundance: few; v_gene: TRBV2; j_gene: TRBJ1-1; len: 17; CDR3nt: TGTGCCAGCAGTCCCGCTGGGACAGGATCCATGAACACTGAAGCTTTCTTT; CDR3aa: CASSPAGTGSMNTEAFF
d_gene: .; abundance: .; v_gene: TRBV7-2; j_gene: TRBJ1-1; len: 14; CDR3nt: TGTGCCAGCAGCTTATTCAGGGAGGACACTGAAGCTTTCTTT; CDR3aa: CASSLFREDTEAFF
d_gene: .; abundance: .; v_gene: TRBV29-1; j_gene: TRBJ1-1; len: 13; CDR3nt: TGCAGCGTTGAAGTAACAGGCGGTACTGAAGCTTTCTTT; CDR3aa: CSVEVTGGTEAFF
d_gene: .; abundance: .; v_gene: TRBV7-9; j_gene: TRBJ1-1; len: 19; CDR3nt: TGTGCCAGCAGCTTAGAGGATTACGGGGGCTACTCCGTGAACACTGAAGCTTTCTTT; CDR3aa: CASSLEDYGGYSVNTEAFF
d_gene: TRBD2; abundance: few; v_gene: TRBV9; j_gene: TRBJ2-3; len: 16; CDR3nt: TGTGCCAGCAGCGTAGCAGCGGGGGGGTCTGGAGATACGCAGTATTTT; CDR3aa: CASSVAAGGSGDTQYF
d_gene: TRBD1; abundance: .; v_gene: TRBV27; j_gene: TRBJ2-2; len: 16; CDR3nt: TGTGCCAGCAGTTTAAAGGGACAGGGGAACACCGGGGAGCTGTTTTTT; CDR3aa: CASSLKGQGNTGELFF
d_gene: .; abundance: few; v_gene: TRBV10-2; j_gene: TRBJ2-1; len: 13; CDR3nt: TGCGCCAGCGGCACGGGGCCATACAATGAGCAGTTCTTC; CDR3aa: CASGTGPYNEQFF
d_gene: .; abundance: .; v_gene: TRBV7-2; j_gene: TRBJ1-4; len: 12; CDR3nt: TGTGCCAGCAGCTTCCTTAATGAAAAACTGTTTTTT; CDR3aa: CASSFLNEKLFF
d_gene: .; abundance: .; v_gene: TRBV11-2; j_gene: TRBJ2-3; len: 14; CDR3nt: TGTGCCAGCAGTACTGTTGGAGGGTCGGATACGCAGTATTTT; CDR3aa: CASSTVGGSDTQYF
d_gene: .; abundance: .; v_gene: TRBV14; j_gene: TRBJ2-1; len: 12; CDR3nt: TGTGCCAGCAGCCAAGGATGGAATGAGCAGTTCTTC; CDR3aa: CASSQGWNEQFF
d_gene: .; abundance: few; v_gene: TRBV28; j_gene: TRBJ1-3; len: 14; CDR3nt: TGTGCCAGCCGGGCAGGGCACTCTGGAAACACCATATATTTT; CDR3aa: CASRAGHSGNTIYF
d_gene: .; abundance: .; v_gene: TRBV6-1; j_gene: TRBJ2-3; len: 14; CDR3nt: TGTGCCAGCAGTGAAGTTGACCGCACAGATACGCAGTATTTT; CDR3aa: CASSEVDRTDTQYF
d_gene: .; abundance: .; v_gene: TRBV30; j_gene: TRBJ2-2; len: 14; CDR3nt: TGTGCCTGGAGCGGGACTCCCGACACCGGGGAGCTGTTTTTT; CDR3aa: CAWSGTPDTGELFF
d_gene: .; abundance: .; v_gene: TRBV7-2; j_gene: TRBJ2-7; len: 14; CDR3nt: TGTGCCAGCAGCTTAGCGTACAGCAACTACGAGCAGTACTTC; CDR3aa: CASSLAYSNYEQYF
d_gene: .; abundance: .; v_gene: TRBV19; j_gene: TRBJ2-1; len: 11; CDR3nt: TGTGCCAGTAGTATAGGGGACGCGCAGTTCTTC; CDR3aa: CASSIGDAQFF
d_gene: .; abundance: .; v_gene: TRBV11-2; j_gene: TRBJ1-1; len: 13; CDR3nt: TGTGCCAGCAGCGCCCTCGTAGGGACTGAAGCTTTCTTT; CDR3aa: CASSALVGTEAFF
d_gene: TRBD1; abundance: few; v_gene: TRBV5-1; j_gene: TRBJ2-3; len: 15; CDR3nt: TGCGCCAGCAGCTCCCGGACAGGGGGCGAAGATACGCAGTATTTT; CDR3aa: CASSSRTGGEDTQYF
d_gene: .; abundance: .; v_gene: TRBV19; j_gene: TRBJ1-5; len: 15; CDR3nt: TGTGCCAGTAGTATTCAGGACAATGGCAATCAGCCCCAGCATTTT; CDR3aa: CASSIQDNGNQPQHF
d_gene: .; abundance: few; v_gene: TRBV5-1; j_gene: TRBJ2-5; len: 15; CDR3nt: TGCGCCAGCAGTTATGTTGTCAGGGGTCGAGAGACCCAGTACTTC; CDR3aa: CASSYVVRGRETQYF
d_gene: TRBD1; abundance: .; v_gene: TRBV11-2; j_gene: TRBJ1-2; len: 14; CDR3nt: TGTGCCAGCAGCCTCGACAGGGGGAGAGGTGGCTACACCTTC; CDR3aa: CASSLDRGRGGYTF